The T cell receptor beta chain under discussion was sequenced for a study of blood T cells in healthy people across ages. This clonotype showed up just once. V lost 7 bases to trimming and J lost 5 bases, with 10 bases between them. The CDR3 extends over 12 amino acids. Alongside a J-beta primer mix, a sample-barcoded 5' primer served in a second PCR lasting about 7 to 11 cycles. TCRdb re-derived calls from the 5' RACE reads in MiXCR, one entry per CDR3 protein. This table has approximately 940,000 distinct CDR3 sequences, around 46% appearing once. This sequence joins TRBV12-3 or TRBV12-4 and TRBJ2-3; D ambiguous. What was sequenced was blood. This TCR was recovered from a man younger than 40 in good health. CDR3: CASTSNIDTQYF. The CDR3 DNA is TGTGCCAGCACCTCTAACATAGATACGCAGTATTTT.